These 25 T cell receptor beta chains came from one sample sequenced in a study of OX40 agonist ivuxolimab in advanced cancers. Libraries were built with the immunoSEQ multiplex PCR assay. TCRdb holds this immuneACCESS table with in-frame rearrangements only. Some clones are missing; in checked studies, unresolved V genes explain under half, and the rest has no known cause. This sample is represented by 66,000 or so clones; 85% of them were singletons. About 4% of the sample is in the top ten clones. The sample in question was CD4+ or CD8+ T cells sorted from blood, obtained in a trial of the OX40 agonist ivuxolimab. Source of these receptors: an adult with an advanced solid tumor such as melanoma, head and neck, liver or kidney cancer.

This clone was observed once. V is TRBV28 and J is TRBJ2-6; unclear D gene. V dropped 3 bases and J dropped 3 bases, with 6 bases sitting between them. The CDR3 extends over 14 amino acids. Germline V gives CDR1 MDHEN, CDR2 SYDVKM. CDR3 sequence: CASSFPGGANVLTF. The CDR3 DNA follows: TGTGCCAGCAGTTTCCCCGGTGGGGCCAACGTCCTGACTTTC.

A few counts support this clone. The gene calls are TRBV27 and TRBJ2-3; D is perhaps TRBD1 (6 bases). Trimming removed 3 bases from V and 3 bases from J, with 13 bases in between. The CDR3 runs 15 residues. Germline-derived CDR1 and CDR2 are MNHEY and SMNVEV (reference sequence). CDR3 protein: CASSFGGLVTDTQYF. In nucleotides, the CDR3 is TGTGCCAGCAGTTTTGGGGGCCTAGTAACAGATACGCAGTATTTT.

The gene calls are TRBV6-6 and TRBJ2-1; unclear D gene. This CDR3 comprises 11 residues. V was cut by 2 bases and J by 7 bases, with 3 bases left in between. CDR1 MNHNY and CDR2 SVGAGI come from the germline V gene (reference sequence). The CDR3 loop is CASSYQNEQFF. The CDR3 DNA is TGTGCCAGCAGTTACCAGAATGAGCAGTTCTTC.

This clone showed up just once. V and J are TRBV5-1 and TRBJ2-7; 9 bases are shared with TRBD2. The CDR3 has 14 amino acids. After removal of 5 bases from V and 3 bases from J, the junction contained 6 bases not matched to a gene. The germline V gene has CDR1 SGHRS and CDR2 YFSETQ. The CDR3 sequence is CASRKREVYYEQYF. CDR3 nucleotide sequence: TGCGCCAGCAGGAAGCGGGAGGTATACTACGAGCAGTACTTC.

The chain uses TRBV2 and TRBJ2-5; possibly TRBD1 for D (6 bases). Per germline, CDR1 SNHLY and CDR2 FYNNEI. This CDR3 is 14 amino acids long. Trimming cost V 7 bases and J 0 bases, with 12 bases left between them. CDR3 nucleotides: TGTGCCAGCACTGGGGGCTCGTACCAAGAGACCCAGTACTTC. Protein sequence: CASTGGSYQETQYF.

DNA of the CDR3: TGTGCCAGCAGCTTAGAGCTCCCCCCACACAGGGGACGGCAGCCCCAGCATTTT. Protein: CASSLELPPHRGRQPQHF. The rearrangement links TRBV11-3 to TRBJ1-5, with 7 bases lining up with TRBD1. This CDR3 is 18 amino acids long. In germline, CDR1 is SGHNT, CDR2 YENEEA. V was clipped by 0 bases and J by 7 bases; unmatched bases: 15.

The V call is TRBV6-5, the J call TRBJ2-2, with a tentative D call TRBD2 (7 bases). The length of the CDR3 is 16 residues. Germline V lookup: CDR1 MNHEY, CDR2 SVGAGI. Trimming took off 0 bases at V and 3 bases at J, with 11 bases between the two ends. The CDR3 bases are TGTGCCAGCAGTTACTCACCCGGGGGGCACACCGGGGAGCTGTTTTTT. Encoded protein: CASSYSPGGHTGELFF.

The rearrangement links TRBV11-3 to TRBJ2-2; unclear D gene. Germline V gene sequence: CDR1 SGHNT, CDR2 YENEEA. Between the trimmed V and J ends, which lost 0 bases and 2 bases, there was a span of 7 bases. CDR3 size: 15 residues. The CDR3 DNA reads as TGTGCCAGCAGCTTAGACAGTCTTAACACCGGGGAGCTGTTTTTT. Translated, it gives CASSLDSLNTGELFF.

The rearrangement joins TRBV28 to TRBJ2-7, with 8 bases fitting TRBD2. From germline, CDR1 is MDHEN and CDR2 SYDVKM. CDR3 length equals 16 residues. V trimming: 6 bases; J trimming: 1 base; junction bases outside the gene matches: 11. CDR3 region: CASSPPGPGGSYEQYF. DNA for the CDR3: TGTGCCAGCAGCCCCCCAGGGCCGGGGGGGTCCTACGAGCAGTACTTC.

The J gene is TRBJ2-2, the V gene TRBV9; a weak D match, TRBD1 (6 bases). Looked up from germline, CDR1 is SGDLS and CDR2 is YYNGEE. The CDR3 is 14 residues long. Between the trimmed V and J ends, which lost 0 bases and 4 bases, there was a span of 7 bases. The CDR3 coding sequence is TGTGCCAGCAGCGTAGGGACAGCCACCGGGGAGCTGTTTTTT. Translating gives CASSVGTATGELFF. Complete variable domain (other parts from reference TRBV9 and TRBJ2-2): DSGVTQTPKHLITATGQRVTLRCSPRSGDLSVYWYQQSLDQGLQFLIQYYNGEERAKGNILERFSAQQFPDLHSELNLSSLELGDSALYFCASSVGTATGELFFGEGSRLTVL.

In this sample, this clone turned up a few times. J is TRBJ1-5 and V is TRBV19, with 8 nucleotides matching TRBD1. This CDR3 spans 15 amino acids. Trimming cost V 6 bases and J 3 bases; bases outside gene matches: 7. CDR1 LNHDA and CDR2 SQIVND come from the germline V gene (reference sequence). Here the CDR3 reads CASSDRGGNNQPQHF. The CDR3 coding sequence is TGTGCCAGTAGCGACAGGGGCGGTAACAATCAGCCCCAGCATTTT.

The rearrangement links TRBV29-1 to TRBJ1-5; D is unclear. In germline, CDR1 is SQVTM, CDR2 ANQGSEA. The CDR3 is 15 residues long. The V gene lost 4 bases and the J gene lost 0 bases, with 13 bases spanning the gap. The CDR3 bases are TGCAGCGTTGCTGCCAGCCTGGATAGCAATCAGCCCCAGCATTTT. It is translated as CSVAASLDSNQPQHF. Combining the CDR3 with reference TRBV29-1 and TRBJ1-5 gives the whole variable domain SAVISQKPSRDICQRGTSLTIQCQVDSQVTMMFWYRQQPGQSLTLIATANQGSEATYESGFVIDKFPISRPNLTFSTLTVSNMSPEDSSIYLCSVAASLDSNQPQHFGDGTRLSIL.

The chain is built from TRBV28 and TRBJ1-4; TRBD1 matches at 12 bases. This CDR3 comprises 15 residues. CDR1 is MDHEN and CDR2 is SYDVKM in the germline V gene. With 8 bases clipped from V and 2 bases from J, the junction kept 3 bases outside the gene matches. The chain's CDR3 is CASQGQGATNEKLFF. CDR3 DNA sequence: TGTGCCAGCCAGGGACAGGGGGCCACTAATGAAAAACTGTTTTTT.

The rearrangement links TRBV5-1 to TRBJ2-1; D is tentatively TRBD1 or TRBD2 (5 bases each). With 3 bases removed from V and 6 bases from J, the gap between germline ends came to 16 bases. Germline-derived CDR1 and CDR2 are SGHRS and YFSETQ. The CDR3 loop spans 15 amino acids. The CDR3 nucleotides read TGCGCCAGCAGCTCCGCCCCGGGGCTCGGCAATGAGCAGTTCTTC. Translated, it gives CASSSAPGLGNEQFF.

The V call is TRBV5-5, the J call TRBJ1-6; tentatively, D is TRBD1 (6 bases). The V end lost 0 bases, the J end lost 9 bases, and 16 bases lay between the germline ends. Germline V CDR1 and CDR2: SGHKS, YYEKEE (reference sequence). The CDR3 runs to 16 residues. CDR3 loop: CASSLEGRGSASPLHF. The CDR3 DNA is TGTGCCAGCAGCTTGGAAGGCAGGGGCTCTGCTTCACCCCTCCACTTT.

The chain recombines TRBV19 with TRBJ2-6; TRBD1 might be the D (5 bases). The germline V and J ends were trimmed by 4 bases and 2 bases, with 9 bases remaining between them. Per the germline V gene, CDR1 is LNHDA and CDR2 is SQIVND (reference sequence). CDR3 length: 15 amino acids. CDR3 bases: TGTGCCAGTAGTAGAACAGGTGCTGGGGCCAACGTCCTGACTTTC. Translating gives CASSRTGAGANVLTF.

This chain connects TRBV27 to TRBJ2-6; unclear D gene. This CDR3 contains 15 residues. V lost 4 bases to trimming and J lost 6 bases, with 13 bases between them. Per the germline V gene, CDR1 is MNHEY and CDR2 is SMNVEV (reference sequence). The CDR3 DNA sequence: TGTGCCAGCAGTTCCCGGAATCGGCTGGCCAACGTCCTGACTTTC. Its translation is CASSSRNRLANVLTF. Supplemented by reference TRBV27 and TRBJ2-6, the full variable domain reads EAQVTQNPRYLITVTGKKLTVTCSQNMNHEYMSWYRQDPGLGLRQIYYSMNVEVTDKGDVPEGYKVSRKEKRNFPLILESPSPNQTSLYFCASSSRNRLANVLTFGAGSRLTVL.

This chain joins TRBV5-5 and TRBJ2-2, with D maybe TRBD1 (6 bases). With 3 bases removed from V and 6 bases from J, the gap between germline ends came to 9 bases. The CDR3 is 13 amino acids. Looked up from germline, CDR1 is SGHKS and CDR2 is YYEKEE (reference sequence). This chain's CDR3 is CASSSQGPGELFF. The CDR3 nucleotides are TGTGCCAGCAGCTCACAGGGTCCCGGGGAGCTGTTTTTT.

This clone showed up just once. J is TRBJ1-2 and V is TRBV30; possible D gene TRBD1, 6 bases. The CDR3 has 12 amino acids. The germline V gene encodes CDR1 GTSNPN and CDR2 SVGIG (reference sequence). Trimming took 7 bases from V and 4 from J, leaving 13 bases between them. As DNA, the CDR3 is TGTGCCTTTGGGGGCGCCGGCTATGGCTACACCTTC. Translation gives CAFGGAGYGYTF.

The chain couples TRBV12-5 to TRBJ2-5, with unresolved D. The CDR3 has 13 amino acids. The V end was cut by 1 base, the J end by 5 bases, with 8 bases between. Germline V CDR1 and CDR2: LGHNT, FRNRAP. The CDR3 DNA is TGTGCTAGTGGTTTGGGAAGTCTCGAGACCCAGTACTTC. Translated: CASGLGSLETQYF.

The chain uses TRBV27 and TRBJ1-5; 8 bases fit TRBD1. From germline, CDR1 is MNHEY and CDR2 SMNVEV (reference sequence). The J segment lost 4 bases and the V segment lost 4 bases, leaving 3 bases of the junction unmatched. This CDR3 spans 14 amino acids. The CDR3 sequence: CASSSQGVNQPQHF. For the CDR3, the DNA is TGTGCCAGCAGTTCACAGGGGGTGAATCAGCCCCAGCATTTT.

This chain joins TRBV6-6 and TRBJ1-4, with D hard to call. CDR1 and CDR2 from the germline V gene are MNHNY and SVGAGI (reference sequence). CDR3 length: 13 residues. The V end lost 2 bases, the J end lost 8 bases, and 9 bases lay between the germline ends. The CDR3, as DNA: TGTGCCAGCAGTTACGCCCGAGGGGAAAAACTGTTTTTT. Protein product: CASSYARGEKLFF.

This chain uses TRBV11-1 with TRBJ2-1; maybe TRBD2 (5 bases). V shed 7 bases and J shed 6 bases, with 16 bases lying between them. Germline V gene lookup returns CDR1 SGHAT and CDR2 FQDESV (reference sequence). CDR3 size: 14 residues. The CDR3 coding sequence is TGTGCCAGCAAAATCGGAGGCGCTCTCAATGAGCAGTTCTTC. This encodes CASKIGGALNEQFF. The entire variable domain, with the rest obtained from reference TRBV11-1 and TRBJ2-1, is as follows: EAEVAQSPRYKITEKSQAVAFWCDPISGHATLYWYRQILGQGPELLVQFQDESVVDDSQLPKDRFSAERLKGVDSTLKIQPAELGDSAMYLCASKIGGALNEQFFGPGTRLTVL.

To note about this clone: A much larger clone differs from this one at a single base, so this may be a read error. The CDR3 loop reads CASSYSNQPQHF. The CDR3 coding sequence is TGTGCCAGCAGTTATAGCAATCAGCCCCAGCATTTT. The rearrangement uses TRBV28 and TRBJ1-5; D is uncertain. Trimming removed 4 bases at V and 0 bases at J, with 1 base between. Germline assignment: CDR1 MDHEN and CDR2 SYDVKM. The CDR3 length is 12 residues.

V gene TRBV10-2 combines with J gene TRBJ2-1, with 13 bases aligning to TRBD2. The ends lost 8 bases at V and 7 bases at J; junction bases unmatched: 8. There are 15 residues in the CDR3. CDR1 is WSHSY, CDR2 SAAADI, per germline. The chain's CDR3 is CASGEGLAGYNEQFF. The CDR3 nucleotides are TGCGCCAGCGGGGAGGGACTAGCGGGGTATAATGAGCAGTTCTTC.